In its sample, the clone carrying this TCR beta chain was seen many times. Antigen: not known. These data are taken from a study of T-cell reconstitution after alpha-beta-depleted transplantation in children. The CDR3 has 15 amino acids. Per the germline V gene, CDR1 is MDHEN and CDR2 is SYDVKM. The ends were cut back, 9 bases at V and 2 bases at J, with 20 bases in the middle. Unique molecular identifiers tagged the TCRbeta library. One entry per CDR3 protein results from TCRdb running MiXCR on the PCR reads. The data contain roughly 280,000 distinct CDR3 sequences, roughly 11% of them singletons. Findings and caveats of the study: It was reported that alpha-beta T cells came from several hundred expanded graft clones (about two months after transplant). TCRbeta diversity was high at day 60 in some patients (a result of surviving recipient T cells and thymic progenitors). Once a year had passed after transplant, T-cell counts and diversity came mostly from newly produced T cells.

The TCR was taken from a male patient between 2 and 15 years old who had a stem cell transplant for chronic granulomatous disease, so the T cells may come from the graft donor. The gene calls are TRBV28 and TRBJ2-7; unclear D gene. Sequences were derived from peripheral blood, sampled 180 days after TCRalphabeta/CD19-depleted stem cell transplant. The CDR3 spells CASKSNLAVTYEQYF. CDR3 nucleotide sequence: TGTGCCAGTAAGTCAAACCTCGCCGTAACCTACGAGCAGTACTTC.